This T cell receptor (beta chain) is from a study of blood T cell repertoires in COVID-19. Turning to the study itself: Samples representing acute and convalescent COVID-19 were sourced from the United States, Italy and Spain.

Participants were placed into cohorts based on the clinical history they reported. As originally analysed: Estimation of nucleated cell counts was performed using reference gene primer amplification. Sequenced by immunoSEQ multiplex PCR; TCRdb stores in-frame clones only, minus some. V and J calls and clone size are copied from that table; D and trimming were computed from the DNA. The sample gives a few hundred thousand clones, roughly 90% of which show up once; 4% to 5.5% is in the top ten. The CDR3 is 13 residues long. The germline gives CDR1 SGHNT, CDR2 YENEEA. V shed 0 bases and J shed 3 bases, with 3 bases lying between them.

This sequence joins TRBV11-3 and TRBJ1-3; D is unclear. This TCR came from a woman aged 18-29 years with acute COVID-19. Sequenced input: PBMCs or T cells enriched from blood (not recorded which). CDR3 coding DNA: TGTGCCAGCAGCTTAGACCTTGGAAACACCATATATTTT. It is translated as CASSLDLGNTIYF.